The 4 T cell receptor beta chains below were found in one sample sequenced in a study of T cells in Graves' hyperthyroidism and ophthalmopathy. There were TCR beta CDR3 regions amplified from RNA transcripts. A set of HTBI primers served as the primers for a first-round RT-PCR of the TCR CDR3. TCRdb reanalysed the multiplex PCR reads using MiXCR and keeps one entry per CDR3 protein. The table lists more than 500,000 distinct CDR3 sequences, about 45% of them singletons. The sample consisted of peripheral blood or thyroid tissue (not recorded which). The source of these receptors is an adult woman with Graves' disease, either hyperthyroidism or ophthalmopathy (not recorded which).

The V and J genes are TRBV10-3 and TRBJ2-2; a weak D match, TRBD2 (5 bases). Per germline, CDR1 ENHRY and CDR2 SYGVKD. Trimming removed 11 bases at V and 6 bases at J, with 7 bases between. This CDR3 contains 10 residues. This CDR3 is CAAGAGELFF. CDR3 DNA sequence: TGTGCCGCCGGGGCCGGGGAGCTGTTTTTT.

This chain links TRBV7-8 with TRBJ2-2; 9 nucleotides line up with TRBD1. Germline assignment: CDR1 SGHVS and CDR2 FQNEAQ. V lost 1 base and J lost 4; bases outside the gene matches: 10. The CDR3 is 18 residues long. The CDR3, as DNA: TGTGCCAGCAGCTTAGGTCCATTGGGACAGGGCCTCACCGGGGAGCTGTTTTTT. Translation gives CASSLGPLGQGLTGELFF.

This clonotype was picked up many times. The genes are TRBV9 and TRBJ1-2; D ambiguous. Trimming stripped 4 bases from V and 7 bases from J, with 8 bases between. CDR3 size: 11 residues. Germline CDR1 and CDR2: SGDLS and YYNGEE. The CDR3 DNA reads TGTGCCAGCAGCCAAATGGGTGGCTACACCTTC. Protein product: CASSQMGGYTF.

This clonotype has only a few counts. The chain combines TRBV10-3 with TRBJ2-7, with 10 bases aligning to TRBD1. The CDR3 spans 14 residues. The trim removed 2 bases at V and 5 bases at J, leaving 3 bases unmatched. Germline V lookup: CDR1 ENHRY, CDR2 SYGVKD. In DNA form, the CDR3 reads TGTGCCATCAGTGAGGGGACAGGGGTCAACGAGCAGTACTTC. Residues: CAISEGTGVNEQYF.